Here is one TCR beta chain with its context. The antigen is unknown. The data derive from a study of cytomegalovirus exposure and HLA in healthy donors. Overall study context: The 90 to 150 validation repertoires, a later analysis reported, used the same platform as the 666 first-cohort repertoires.

Regarding the study as a whole: In vitro work confirmed that three CMV-associated chains recognize CMV antigens.

TCRdb's copy holds only in-frame clones and misses some; the assay was immunoSEQ multiplex PCR. The data contain more than 110,000 clones, around four fifths of them seen just once; the ten biggest clones take up roughly 1.4%. Trimming at V came to 6 bases and at J to 5 bases, leaving 1 base not matched to a gene. The CDR3 totals 12 residues. The germline CDR1 and CDR2 sequences are SQVTM and ANQGSEA. The rearrangement joins TRBV29-1 to TRBJ2-5; 12 bases agree with TRBD2. Sequenced material: PBMCs. This sequence originates from a woman aged 30 to 39 in good health and CMV-seronegative. The CDR3 DNA sequence: TGCAGCGTCGGACTAGCGGGGGAGACCCAGTACTTC. Protein: CSVGLAGETQYF. The whole variable domain, remainder taken from reference TRBV29-1 and TRBJ2-5, is SAVISQKPSRDICQRGTSLTIQCQVDSQVTMMFWYRQQPGQSLTLIATANQGSEATYESGFVIDKFPISRPNLTFSTLTVSNMSPEDSSIYLCSVGLAGETQYFGPGTRLLVL.